Ten or more counts support the clone carrying this TCR beta chain. The data were taken from a study of T cells in Graves' hyperthyroidism and ophthalmopathy. Amplified regions were TCR beta CDR3 sequences from RNA transcripts. HTBI primers drove first-round RT-PCR of the TCR CDR3. TCRdb itself ran the multiplex PCR reads through MiXCR, one entry per CDR3 protein. The sample lists about 600,000 distinct CDR3 sequences, more than 13% occurring once. CDR3 length: 13 residues. CDR1 is SGHTA, CDR2 FQGNSA, per germline. V was shortened by 0 bases and J by 7 bases, with 8 bases between the two germline ends. This receptor was taken from a woman aged 18-30 years with Graves' ophthalmopathy. The chain carries TRBV7-2 and TRBJ2-3; D remains ambiguous. Source material: blood. The CDR3 spells CASSLAEGHTQYF. CDR3 coding DNA: TGTGCCAGCAGCTTAGCTGAAGGGCATACGCAGTATTTT.